The TCR beta chain described here comes from a study of T-cell memory formation after mild COVID-19. Study-wide results and limits: In pre-infection memory, a portion of responding clones appeared, which suggested that cross-reactive memory joined.

CDR1 is ENHRY, CDR2 SYGVKD, per germline. The CDR3 length is 11 residues. V was clipped by 4 bases and J by 7 bases, with 7 bases between them. Comment on this clonotype: The target antigen is unknown.

TCRdb reanalysed the 5' RACE reads using MiXCR and keeps one entry per CDR3 protein. The table shows 400,000 to 500,000 distinct CDR3 sequences, with 18% occurring only once. The TCR originated in a man aged 18 to 30 who had mild COVID-19 (a few samples of this study predate the infection). Cell type and time point are not known. The chain joins TRBV10-3 to TRBJ1-2; unclear D gene. Sequencing input: PBMCs or a T cell subset sorted from them (not recorded which). CDR3 sequence reads: CAISGAAGYTF. Written as DNA, the CDR3 is TGTGCCATCAGTGGAGCGGCTGGCTACACCTTC.